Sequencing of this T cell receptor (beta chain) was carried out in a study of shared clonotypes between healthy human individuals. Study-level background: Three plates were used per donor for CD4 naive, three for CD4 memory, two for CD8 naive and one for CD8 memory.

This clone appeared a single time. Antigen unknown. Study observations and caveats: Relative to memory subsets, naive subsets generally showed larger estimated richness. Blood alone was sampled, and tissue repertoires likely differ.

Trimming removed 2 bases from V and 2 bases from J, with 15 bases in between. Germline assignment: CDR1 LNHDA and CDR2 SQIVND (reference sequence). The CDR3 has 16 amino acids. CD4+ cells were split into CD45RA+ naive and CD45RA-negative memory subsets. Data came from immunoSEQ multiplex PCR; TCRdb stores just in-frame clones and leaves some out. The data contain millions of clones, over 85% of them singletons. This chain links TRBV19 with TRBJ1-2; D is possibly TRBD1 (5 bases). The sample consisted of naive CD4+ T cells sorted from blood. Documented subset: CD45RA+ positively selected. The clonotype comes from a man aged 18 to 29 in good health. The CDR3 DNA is TGTGCCAGTAGTATATCGTGGCAGGGCGCGAACTATGGCTACACCTTC. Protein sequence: CASSISWQGANYGYTF. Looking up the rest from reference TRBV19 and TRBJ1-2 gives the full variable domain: DGGITQSPKYLFRKEGQNVTLSCEQNLNHDAMYWYRQDPGQGLRLIYYSQIVNDFQKGDIAEGYSVSREKKESFPLTVTSAQKNPTAFYLCASSISWQGANYGYTFGSGTRLTVV.